Shown below are 32 T cell receptor beta chains from a single sample sequenced in a study of blood T cell repertoires in COVID-19. Repertoires were generated with immunoSEQ multiplex PCR, while TCRdb's copy carries only in-frame clones and drops some. The sample includes around 250,000 clones, approximately 83% of them seen just once. What was sequenced was PBMCs or T cells enriched from blood (not recorded which). The receptors were gathered from a woman in her forties or fifties who had recovered from COVID-19.

The V call is TRBV3-1 (or the pseudogene TRBV3-2), the J call TRBJ1-2; 9 bases fit TRBD1. The germline CDR1 and CDR2 sequences are LGHDT and YNNKEL (reference sequence). This CDR3 comprises 13 residues. The V and J ends lost 2 bases and 13 bases, in that order; junction bases with no gene match: 8. CDR3 sequence reads: CASSQTPQGASTF. CDR3 bases: TGTGCCAGCAGCCAAACCCCACAGGGGGCTTCCACCTTC.

The gene calls are TRBV24-1 and TRBJ1-5; the D gene is possibly TRBD1 (6 bases). Trimming cost V 3 bases and J 0 bases, with 11 bases left between them. Germline CDR1 is KGHDR and CDR2 is SFDVKD. The CDR3 is 16 amino acids. In nucleotides, the CDR3 is TGTGCCACCAGTGATGGACAGCACTATAGCAATCAGCCCCAGCATTTT. Translating it yields CATSDGQHYSNQPQHF.

There are a few counts of this clone. V and J are TRBV12-3 or TRBV12-4 and TRBJ1-1; tentatively, D is TRBD1 (5 bases). This CDR3 has 13 residues. Trimming shortened V by 7 bases and J by 3 bases, and 12 bases separated the two germline ends. The DNA of the CDR3 is TGTGCCAGCATCTTGGGGGGACACACTGAAGCTTTCTTT. Translation: CASILGGHTEAFF.

The chain couples TRBV7-8 to TRBJ2-2; 10 nucleotides align to TRBD2. The CDR3 is 21 residues long. The V gene end was trimmed by 5 bases and the J gene end by 2 bases; junction bases not matched to a gene: 20. Germline V gene data show CDR1 as SGHVS and CDR2 as FQNEAQ. DNA of the CDR3: TGTGCCAGCAGCACACTCACAGGACAGGGTTCTAGCGGGAGCAACACCGGGGAGCTGTTTTTT. Its protein product is CASSTLTGQGSSGSNTGELFF.

The genes are TRBV28 and TRBJ2-7; TRBD1 matches 8 bases. The CDR3 sequence is 15 residues long. CDR1 and CDR2 (germline): MDHEN, SYDVKM. The V segment lost 4 bases and the J segment 5 bases; nucleotides outside the gene matches: 10. The CDR3 nucleotides are TGTGCCAGCAGTTCCGGACAGGGCGATTCCGACGAGCAGTACTTC. Amino acid sequence: CASSSGQGDSDEQYF. Full variable domain (rest looked up from reference TRBV28 and TRBJ2-7): DVKVTQSSRYLVKRTGEKVFLECVQDMDHENMFWYRQDPGLGLRLIYFSYDVKMKEKGDIPEGYSVSREKKERFSLILESASTNQTSMYLCASSSGQGDSDEQYFGPGTRLTVT.

This clone came up once. The chain's CDR3 is CASNSVGAGELFF. CDR3 nucleotides: TGTGCCAGCAATTCCGTGGGCGCCGGGGAGCTGTTTTTT. This chain uses TRBV6-5 with TRBJ2-2; D is unresolved. V was shortened by 7 bases and J by 6 bases, with 12 bases between the two germline ends. Germline values: CDR1 MNHEY, CDR2 SVGAGI. The CDR3 has 13 amino acids.

The chain combines TRBV30 with TRBJ2-2; 9 nucleotides line up with TRBD1. Germline loops: CDR1 GTSNPN, CDR2 SVGIG (reference sequence). The CDR3 has 14 residues. CDR3 loop: CAAGGQGNTGELFF. As DNA, the CDR3 is TGTGCTGCCGGGGGACAGGGGAACACCGGGGAGCTGTTTTTT.

The V call is TRBV15, the J call TRBJ1-2; 9 positions match TRBD1. The CDR3 consists of 15 residues. V lost 3 bases and J lost 7; bases outside the gene matches: 9. In germline, CDR1 is LNHNV, CDR2 YYDKDF (reference sequence). The DNA of the CDR3 is TGTGCCACCAGCAGGTTTATGACAGGGGGACTTGGCTACACCTTC. Translation: CATSRFMTGGLGYTF.

The chain combines TRBV7-3 with TRBJ2-1; 7 nucleotides align to TRBD2. The CDR3 runs 14 residues. Germline V gene lookup returns CDR1 SGHTA and CDR2 FQGTGA. The V and J ends lost 2 bases and 9 bases, in that order; junction bases with no gene match: 7. CDR3 amino acids: CASSLAGREAEQFF. DNA of the CDR3: TGTGCCAGCAGCTTAGCGGGACGGGAGGCTGAGCAGTTCTTC.

The chain recombines TRBV28 with TRBJ1-6; D is possibly TRBD1 (6 bases). In germline, CDR1 is MDHEN, CDR2 SYDVKM. The CDR3 length is 15 residues. Trimming removed 4 bases from V and 4 bases from J, with 11 bases in between. The CDR3 loop reads CASSSWTVYNSPLHF. The CDR3 nucleotides are TGTGCCAGCAGTTCGTGGACAGTTTATAATTCACCCCTCCACTTT.

The rearrangement uses TRBV7-8 and TRBJ1-3; D gene uncertain. This CDR3 has 18 amino acids. Germline CDR1 SGHVS, CDR2 FQNEAQ. Trimming took off 3 bases at V and 2 bases at J, with 20 bases between the two ends. CDR3 region: CASSFPRGGTLTGNTIYF. In nucleotides, the CDR3 is TGTGCCAGCAGCTTTCCTAGAGGAGGAACACTAACTGGAAACACCATATATTTT.

This clone appeared once. J is TRBJ1-3 and V is TRBV28; tentative D call: TRBD1 (6 bases). Trimming pared 6 bases from V and 6 bases from J, leaving 12 bases between. The CDR3 consists of 13 residues. Germline V gives CDR1 MDHEN, CDR2 SYDVKM. The DNA of the CDR3 is TGTGCCAGCAGCCTCAGGGGAAAAAACACCATATATTTT. Protein product: CASSLRGKNTIYF.

This chain connects TRBV4-2 to TRBJ2-1; 7 bases match TRBD2. The germline V gene encodes CDR1 LGHNA and CDR2 YNFKEQ. V gave up 1 base and J gave up 1 base; unmatched junction bases: 4. This CDR3 comprises 16 residues. The CDR3 loop reads CASSQGGEGSYNEQFF. The CDR3 DNA sequence: TGTGCCAGCAGCCAAGGCGGGGAGGGGTCCTACAATGAGCAGTTCTTC.

The chain recombines TRBV28 with TRBJ1-1; 8 bases match TRBD1. CDR1 and CDR2 from the germline V gene are MDHEN and SYDVKM. The CDR3 sequence is 15 residues long. V trimming: 4 bases; J trimming: 1 base; junction bases outside the gene matches: 5. CDR3 nucleotide sequence: TGTGCCAGCAGTTCGACAGGGGCCCCGAACACTGAAGCTTTCTTT. Translation gives CASSSTGAPNTEAFF.

The chain employs TRBV5-1 and TRBJ2-5; 16 nucleotides match TRBD2. The CDR3 has 17 amino acids. V dropped 4 bases and J dropped 0; count of bases not matched to a gene: 3. The germline gives CDR1 SGHRS, CDR2 YFSETQ. This chain's CDR3 is CASSPGLAGGNQETQYF. As DNA, the CDR3 is TGCGCCAGCAGCCCGGGACTAGCGGGAGGGAACCAAGAGACCCAGTACTTC.

The gene calls are TRBV15 and TRBJ1-1; D gene unclear. The CDR3 runs to 14 residues. CDR1 is LNHNV, CDR2 YYDKDF, per germline (reference sequence). V was cut by 2 bases and J by 2 bases, with 9 bases left in between. The CDR3 here is CATSRPGGNTEAFF. The CDR3 DNA sequence: TGTGCCACCAGCAGACCGGGTGGCAACACTGAAGCTTTCTTT.

The chain uses TRBV6-5 and TRBJ2-7, with TRBD2 matching 10 bases. The CDR3 contains 16 residues. Germline values: CDR1 MNHEY, CDR2 SVGAGI. V dropped 4 bases and J dropped 0; count of bases not matched to a gene: 6. The DNA of the CDR3 is TGTGCCAGCAGTTTCCGGACTAGCGGTGACTCCTACGAGCAGTACTTC. Amino acids: CASSFRTSGDSYEQYF.

The V call is TRBV19, the J call TRBJ2-7; no firm D call. CDR3 size: 13 residues. Trimming pared 3 bases from V and 7 bases from J, leaving 13 bases between. Germline lookup yields CDR1 LNHDA and CDR2 SQIVND (reference sequence). CDR3 coding DNA: TGTGCCAGTAGTATCTTCCAGTCTTCTGAGCAGTACTTC. This translates into CASSIFQSSEQYF.

The J gene is TRBJ2-1, the V gene TRBV15; 7 bases are shared with TRBD1. CDR1 is LNHNV, CDR2 YYDKDF, per germline (reference sequence). V was clipped by 1 base and J by 6 bases; unmatched bases: 9. This CDR3 has 16 amino acids. CDR3 amino acids: CATSRGIGQAANEQFF. The CDR3 nucleotides read TGTGCCACCAGCAGAGGAATTGGACAGGCCGCCAATGAGCAGTTCTTC.

The CDR3 DNA follows: TGTGCCAGCAGTGCGTGGCGGGAAGGGAACAATGAGCAGTTCTTC. It yields the protein CASSAWREGNNEQFF. The chain has TRBV2 and TRBJ2-1; maybe TRBD2 (6 bases). This CDR3 is 15 amino acids long. Germline CDR1 is SNHLY and CDR2 is FYNNEI. With 4 bases removed from V and 5 bases from J, the gap between germline ends came to 15 bases.

V usage is TRBV4-1 and J usage is TRBJ1-4; weak D call: TRBD1 (6 bases). V gave up 3 bases and J gave up 1 base, with 9 bases separating them. CDR1 and CDR2 from the germline V gene are MGHRA and YSYEKL. The CDR3 is made up of 15 amino acids. CDR3 DNA: TGCGCCAGCAGCCAGCCGGACAGAACTAATGAAAAACTGTTTTTT. It encodes CASSQPDRTNEKLFF.

The chain links TRBV3-1 (or the pseudogene TRBV3-2) to TRBJ1-1; TRBD1 is a possible D gene (5 bases). The germline V and J ends were trimmed by 0 bases and 0 bases, with 11 bases remaining between them. Per the germline V gene, CDR1 is LGHDT and CDR2 is YNNKEL (reference sequence). This CDR3 has 16 amino acids. CDR3 sequence reads: CASSQDQGSMNTEAFF. CDR3 DNA sequence: TGTGCCAGCAGCCAAGATCAGGGAAGTATGAACACTGAAGCTTTCTTT.

This clone is a singleton in its sample. V is TRBV10-3 and J is TRBJ2-7; TRBD1 agrees at 7 bases. The CDR3 has 15 residues. The V gene end was trimmed by 6 bases and the J gene end by 5 bases; junction bases not matched to a gene: 13. In germline, CDR1 is ENHRY, CDR2 SYGVKD. In DNA, the CDR3 is TGTGCCATCAGGGATCCGGGACAGACTATCCACGAGCAGTACTTC. Encoded protein: CAIRDPGQTIHEQYF.

The J gene is TRBJ1-2, the V gene TRBV7-6, with TRBD1 matching 8 bases. Trimming at V came to 5 bases and at J to 10 bases, leaving 3 bases not matched to a gene. Looked up from germline, CDR1 is SGHVS and CDR2 is FNYEAQ. This CDR3 spans 11 amino acids. Here the CDR3 DNA reads TGTGCCAGCAGCCTGACAGGGGACTACACCTTC. Translated: CASSLTGDYTF.

The rearrangement uses TRBV4-1 and TRBJ2-4, with no clear D. The CDR3 totals 17 residues. Germline CDR1 reads MGHRA; CDR2 reads YSYEKL. Trimming removed 4 bases at V and 7 bases at J, with 23 bases between. The CDR3 nucleotides are TGCGCCAGCAGCCCTCAACCGATCCCCGAGAGGTCGAACATTCAGTACTTC. Its translation: CASSPQPIPERSNIQYF.

This chain links TRBV30 with TRBJ1-1, with D perhaps matching TRBD1 (6 bases). Trimming shortened V by 3 bases and J by 0 bases, and 14 bases separated the two germline ends. This CDR3 has 15 amino acids. Germline V gene data show CDR1 as GTSNPN and CDR2 as SVGIG (reference sequence). The CDR3 DNA is TGTGCCTGGAGCCGTAGACAGGCCATGAACACTGAAGCTTTCTTT. Its translation: CAWSRRQAMNTEAFF. Using reference TRBV30 and TRBJ1-1 for the parts outside the CDR3, the full variable domain is SQTIHQWPATLVQPVGSPLSLECTVEGTSNPNLYWYRQAAGRGLQLLFYSVGIGQISSEVPQNLSASRPQDRQFILSSKKLLLSDSGFYLCAWSRRQAMNTEAFFGQGTRLTVV.

The chain is built from TRBV4-1 and TRBJ2-1, with 8 positions matching TRBD2. V was pared by 0 bases and J by 8 bases, with 12 bases of the junction left unmatched. Per the germline V gene, CDR1 is MGHRA and CDR2 is YSYEKL. The CDR3 extends over 17 amino acids. The chain's CDR3 is CASSQDRGSGKFYEQFF. The CDR3 DNA sequence: TGCGCCAGCAGCCAAGATCGAGGTAGCGGGAAATTCTATGAGCAGTTCTTC.

The V gene is TRBV28, the J gene TRBJ1-5; no clear D gene. The CDR3 spans 16 residues. Germline V gives CDR1 MDHEN, CDR2 SYDVKM. V was shortened by 6 bases and J by 5 bases, with 20 bases between the two germline ends. CDR3 amino acids: CASRRSGSLIDQPQHF. The CDR3 nucleotides read TGTGCCAGCAGGAGGAGTGGGTCGCTGATTGATCAGCCCCAGCATTTT.

The chain has TRBV5-1 and TRBJ1-1; tentatively, D is TRBD1 (5 bases). The CDR3 extends over 15 amino acids. Germline V gene sequence: CDR1 SGHRS, CDR2 YFSETQ. Trimming took off 0 bases at V and 2 bases at J, with 11 bases between the two ends. CDR3: CASSLGQQRNTEAFF. In nucleotides, the CDR3 is TGCGCCAGCAGCTTGGGACAGCAGAGAAACACTGAAGCTTTCTTT.

The V and J genes are TRBV7-5 and TRBJ1-2. TRBV7-5 is reported as a pseudogene. The CDR3 spans 15 residues. CDR3 coding DNA: TGTGCCAGAGGCGATAGGGGGGGAACTAACTATGGCTACACCTTC. Its protein product is CARGDRGGTNYGYTF.

V gene TRBV4-1 combines with J gene TRBJ1-2, with 7 bases aligning to TRBD1. V lost 1 base, J lost 5 bases, and 7 bases stayed unmatched. CDR1 is MGHRA, CDR2 YSYEKL, per germline. The CDR3 spans 15 residues. The CDR3 DNA reads TGCGCCAGCAGCCAAGTTCCCGACAGGGTTTATGGCTACACCTTC. Translating it yields CASSQVPDRVYGYTF.

The chain recombines TRBV28 with TRBJ2-5; D perhaps matches TRBD2 (6 bases). The germline CDR1 and CDR2 sequences are MDHEN and SYDVKM. The CDR3 is 14 residues long. V lost 5 bases and J 7 bases, leaving 17 bases between the germline ends. The CDR3 sequence: CASSRGGGTGTQYF. The CDR3 DNA follows: TGTGCCAGCAGTCGAGGCGGCGGGACGGGGACCCAGTACTTC.